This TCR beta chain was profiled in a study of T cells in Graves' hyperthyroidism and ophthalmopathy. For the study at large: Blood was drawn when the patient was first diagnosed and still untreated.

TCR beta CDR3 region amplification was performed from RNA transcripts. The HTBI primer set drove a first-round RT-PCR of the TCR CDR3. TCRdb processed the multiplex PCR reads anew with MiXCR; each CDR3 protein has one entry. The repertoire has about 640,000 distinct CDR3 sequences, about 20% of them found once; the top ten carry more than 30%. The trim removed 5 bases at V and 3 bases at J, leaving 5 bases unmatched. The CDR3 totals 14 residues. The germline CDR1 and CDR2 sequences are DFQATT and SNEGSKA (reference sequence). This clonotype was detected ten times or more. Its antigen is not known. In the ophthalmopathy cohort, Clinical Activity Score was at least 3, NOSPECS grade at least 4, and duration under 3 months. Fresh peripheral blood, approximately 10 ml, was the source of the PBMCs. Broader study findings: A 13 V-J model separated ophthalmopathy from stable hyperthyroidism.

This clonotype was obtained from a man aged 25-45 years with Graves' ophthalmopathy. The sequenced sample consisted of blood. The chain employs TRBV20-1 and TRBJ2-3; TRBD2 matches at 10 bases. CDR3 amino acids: CSALAGEGTDTQYF. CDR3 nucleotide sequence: TGCAGTGCTCTAGCGGGAGAGGGGACAGATACGCAGTATTTT.